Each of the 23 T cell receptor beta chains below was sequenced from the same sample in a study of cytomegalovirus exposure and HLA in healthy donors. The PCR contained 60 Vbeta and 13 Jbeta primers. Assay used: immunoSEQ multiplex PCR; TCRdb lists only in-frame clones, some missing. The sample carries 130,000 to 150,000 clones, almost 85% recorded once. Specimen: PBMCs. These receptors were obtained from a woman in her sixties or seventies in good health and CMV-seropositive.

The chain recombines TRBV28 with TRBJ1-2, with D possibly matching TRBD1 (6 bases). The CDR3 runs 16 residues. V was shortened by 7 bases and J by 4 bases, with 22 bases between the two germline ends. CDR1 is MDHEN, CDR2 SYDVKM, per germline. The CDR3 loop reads CASTGFNRDGGYGYTF. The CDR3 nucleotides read TGTGCCAGCACAGGTTTTAACAGGGACGGCGGCTATGGCTACACCTTC.

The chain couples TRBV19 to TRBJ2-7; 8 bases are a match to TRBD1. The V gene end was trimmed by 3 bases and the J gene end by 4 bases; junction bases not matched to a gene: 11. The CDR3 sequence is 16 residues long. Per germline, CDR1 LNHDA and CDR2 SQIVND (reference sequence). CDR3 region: CASSMALGDRPYEQYF. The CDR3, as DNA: TGTGCCAGTAGTATGGCCCTTGGGGACAGGCCTTACGAGCAGTACTTC.

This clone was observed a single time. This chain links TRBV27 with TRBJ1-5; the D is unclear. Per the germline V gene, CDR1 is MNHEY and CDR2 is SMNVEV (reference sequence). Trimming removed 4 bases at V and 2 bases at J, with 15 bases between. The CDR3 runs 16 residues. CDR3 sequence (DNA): TGTGCCAGCAGTTCCCTCGCCGGTTTGGGCAATCAGCCCCAGCATTTT. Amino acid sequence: CASSSLAGLGNQPQHF.

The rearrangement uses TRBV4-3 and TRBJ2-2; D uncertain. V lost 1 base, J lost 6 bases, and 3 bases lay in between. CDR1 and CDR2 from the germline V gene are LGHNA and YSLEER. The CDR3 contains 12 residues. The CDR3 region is CASSQVSGELFF. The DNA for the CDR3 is TGCGCCAGCAGCCAAGTCTCCGGGGAGCTGTTTTTT.

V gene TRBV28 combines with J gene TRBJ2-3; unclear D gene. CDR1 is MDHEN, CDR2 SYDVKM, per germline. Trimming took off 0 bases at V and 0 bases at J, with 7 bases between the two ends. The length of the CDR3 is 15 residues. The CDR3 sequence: CASSLWYRSTDTQYF. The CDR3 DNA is TGTGCCAGCAGTTTATGGTACAGAAGCACAGATACGCAGTATTTT.

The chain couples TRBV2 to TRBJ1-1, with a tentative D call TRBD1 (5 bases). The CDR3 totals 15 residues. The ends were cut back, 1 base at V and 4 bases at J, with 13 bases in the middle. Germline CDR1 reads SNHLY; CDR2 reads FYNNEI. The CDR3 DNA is TGTGCCAGCAGTGAAGATTGGCAGGGCGGCACTGAAGCTTTCTTT. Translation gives CASSEDWQGGTEAFF.

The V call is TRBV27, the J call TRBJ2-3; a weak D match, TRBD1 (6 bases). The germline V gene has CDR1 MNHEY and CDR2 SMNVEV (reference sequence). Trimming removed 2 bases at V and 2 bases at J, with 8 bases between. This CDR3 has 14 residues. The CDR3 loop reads CASSLDRPTDTQYF. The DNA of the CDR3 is TGTGCCAGCAGTTTAGACAGGCCCACAGATACGCAGTATTTT.

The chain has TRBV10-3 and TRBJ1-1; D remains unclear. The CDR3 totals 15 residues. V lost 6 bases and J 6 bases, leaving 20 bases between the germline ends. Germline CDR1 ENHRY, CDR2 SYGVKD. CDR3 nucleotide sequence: TGTGCCATCAGCCCGGAAATGGCTCAAGCGGCTGAAGCTTTCTTT. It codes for CAISPEMAQAAEAFF.

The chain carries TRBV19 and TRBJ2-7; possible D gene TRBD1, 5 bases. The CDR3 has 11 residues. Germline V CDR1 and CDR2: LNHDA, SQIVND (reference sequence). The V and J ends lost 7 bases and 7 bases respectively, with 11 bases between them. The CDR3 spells CASKQGTEQYF. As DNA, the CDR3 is TGTGCCAGTAAGCAGGGTACGGAGCAGTACTTC.

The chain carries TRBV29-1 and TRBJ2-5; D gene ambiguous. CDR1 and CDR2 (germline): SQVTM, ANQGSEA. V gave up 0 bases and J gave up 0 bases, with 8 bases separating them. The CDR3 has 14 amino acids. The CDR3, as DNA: TGCAGCGTTGAAGATCCAGGTTACCAAGAGACCCAGTACTTC. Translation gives CSVEDPGYQETQYF.

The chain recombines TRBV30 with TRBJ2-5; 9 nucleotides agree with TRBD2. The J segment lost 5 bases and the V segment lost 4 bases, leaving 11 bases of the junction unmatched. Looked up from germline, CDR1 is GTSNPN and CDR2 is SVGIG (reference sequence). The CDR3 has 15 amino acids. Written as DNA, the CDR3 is TGTGCCTGGACTAGCGGGATAGGTTTCAGGGAGACCCAGTACTTC. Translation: CAWTSGIGFRETQYF.

The DNA of the CDR3 is TGTGCCTGGAGTCGAACAGGGGAGGATTATGGCTACACCTTC. Translating it yields CAWSRTGEDYGYTF. The genes are TRBV30 and TRBJ1-2, with 7 bases lining up with TRBD1. Trimming at V came to 2 bases and at J to 5 bases, leaving 8 bases not matched to a gene. From germline, CDR1 is GTSNPN and CDR2 SVGIG (reference sequence). The CDR3 length is 14 residues.

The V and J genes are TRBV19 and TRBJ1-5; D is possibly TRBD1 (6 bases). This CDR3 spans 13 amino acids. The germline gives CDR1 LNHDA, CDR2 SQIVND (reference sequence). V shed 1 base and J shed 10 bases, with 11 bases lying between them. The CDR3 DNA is TGTGCCAGTAGTATAGGCAGGGGAGCACCCCAGCATTTT. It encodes CASSIGRGAPQHF.

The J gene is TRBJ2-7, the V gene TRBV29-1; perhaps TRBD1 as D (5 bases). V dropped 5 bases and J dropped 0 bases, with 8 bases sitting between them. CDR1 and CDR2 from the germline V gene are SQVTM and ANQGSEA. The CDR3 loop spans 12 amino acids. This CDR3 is CSVYDSSYEQYF. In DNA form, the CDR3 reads TGCAGCGTTTACGACAGCTCCTACGAGCAGTACTTC.

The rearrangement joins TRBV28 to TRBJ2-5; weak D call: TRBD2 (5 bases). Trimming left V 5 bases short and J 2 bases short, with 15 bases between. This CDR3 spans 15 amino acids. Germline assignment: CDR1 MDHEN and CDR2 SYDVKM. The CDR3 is CASSPHQDSQETQYF. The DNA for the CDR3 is TGTGCCAGCAGTCCACATCAGGACTCACAAGAGACCCAGTACTTC.

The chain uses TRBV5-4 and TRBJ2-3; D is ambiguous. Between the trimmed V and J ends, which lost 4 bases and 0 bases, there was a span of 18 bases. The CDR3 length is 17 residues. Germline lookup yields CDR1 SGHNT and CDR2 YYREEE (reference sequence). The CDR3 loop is CASSGTVTALSTDTQYF. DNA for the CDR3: TGTGCCAGCAGCGGAACAGTCACCGCGCTTAGCACAGATACGCAGTATTTT.

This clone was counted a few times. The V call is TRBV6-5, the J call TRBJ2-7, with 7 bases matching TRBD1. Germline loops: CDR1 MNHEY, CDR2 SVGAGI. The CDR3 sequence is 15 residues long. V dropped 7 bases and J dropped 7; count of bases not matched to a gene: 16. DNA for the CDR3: TGTGCCAGCACCAGCACCGGGACAGACTTCGATGAGCAGTACTTC. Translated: CASTSTGTDFDEQYF.

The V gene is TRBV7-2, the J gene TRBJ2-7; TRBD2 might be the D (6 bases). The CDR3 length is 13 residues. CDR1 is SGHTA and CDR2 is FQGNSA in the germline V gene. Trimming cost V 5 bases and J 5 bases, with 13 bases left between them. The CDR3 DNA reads TGTGCCAGCAGCCCCTGGGACTTGAACGAGCAGTACTTC. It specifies CASSPWDLNEQYF.

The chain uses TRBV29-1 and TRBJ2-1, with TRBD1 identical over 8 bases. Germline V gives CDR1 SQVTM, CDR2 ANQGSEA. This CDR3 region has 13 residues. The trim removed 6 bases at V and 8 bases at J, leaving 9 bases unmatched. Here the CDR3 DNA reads TGCAGCGTCTCTAACAGGGGGTGGGATGAGCAGTTCTTC. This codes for CSVSNRGWDEQFF.

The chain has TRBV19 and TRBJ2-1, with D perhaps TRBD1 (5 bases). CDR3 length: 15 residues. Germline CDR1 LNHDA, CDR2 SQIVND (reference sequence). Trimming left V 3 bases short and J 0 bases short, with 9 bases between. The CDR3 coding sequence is TGTGCCAGTAGTATTGACAGTAGCTCCTACAATGAGCAGTTCTTC. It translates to CASSIDSSSYNEQFF. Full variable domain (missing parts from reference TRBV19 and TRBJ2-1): DGGITQSPKYLFRKEGQNVTLSCEQNLNHDAMYWYRQDPGQGLRLIYYSQIVNDFQKGDIAEGYSVSREKKESFPLTVTSAQKNPTAFYLCASSIDSSSYNEQFFGPGTRLTVL.

CDR3 in DNA: TGTGCCAGCAGGCCCAGGGAGGGCGAGCAGTACTTC. Protein: CASRPREGEQYF. The V and J genes are TRBV11-1 and TRBJ2-5; 7 bases are shared with TRBD2. The last part of the DNA fits TRBJ2-7 better; the J call may be wrong. Germline CDR1 and CDR2: SGHAT and FQDESV (reference sequence). The CDR3 contains 12 residues.

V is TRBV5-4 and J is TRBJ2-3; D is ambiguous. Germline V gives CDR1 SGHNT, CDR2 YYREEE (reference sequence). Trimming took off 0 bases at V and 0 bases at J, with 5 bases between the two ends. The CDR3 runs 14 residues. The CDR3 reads CASSLGLSTDTQYF. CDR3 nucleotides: TGTGCCAGCAGCTTGGGTCTTAGCACAGATACGCAGTATTTT. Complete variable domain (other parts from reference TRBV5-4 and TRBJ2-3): ETGVTQSPTHLIKTRGQQVTLRCSSQSGHNTVSWYQQALGQGPQFIFQYYREEENGRGNFPPRFSGLQFPNYSSELNVNALELDDSALYLCASSLGLSTDTQYFGPGTRLTVL.

As DNA, the CDR3 is TGCGCCAGCAGCTATGGGACAGGGGGGACCTACGAGCAGTACTTC. Translating gives CASSYGTGGTYEQYF. The chain recombines TRBV4-1 with TRBJ2-7; 11 nucleotides line up with TRBD1. After removal of 5 bases from V and 2 bases from J, the junction contained 5 bases not matched to a gene. CDR3 length: 15 residues. Germline V gene data show CDR1 as MGHRA and CDR2 as YSYEKL.